One sample yielded the 27 T cell receptor beta chains listed below, sequenced in a study of T cell responses to AZD1222 COVID-19 vaccine. TCRdb's copy holds only in-frame clones and misses some; the assay was immunoSEQ multiplex PCR. This sample has about 110,000 clones, with roughly 90% found just once. Source: peripheral blood, taken on day 0 of AZD1222 vaccination. These receptors were obtained from an adult in good health.

The chain joins TRBV19 to TRBJ1-5, with D perhaps TRBD1 (5 bases). The V end was cut by 4 bases, the J end by 4 bases, with 11 bases between. CDR3 size: 14 residues. The germline CDR1 and CDR2 sequences are LNHDA and SQIVND (reference sequence). The CDR3 region is CASSKQGGNQPQHF. As DNA, the CDR3 is TGTGCCAGTAGTAAGCAGGGTGGGAATCAGCCCCAGCATTTT.

The sample holds one count of this clone. V usage is TRBV20-1 and J usage is TRBJ1-1; 7 positions match TRBD1. V shed 3 bases, J shed 2 bases, and the junction held 6 bases outside the gene matches. The CDR3 extends over 14 amino acids. CDR1 is DFQATT and CDR2 is SNEGSKA in the germline V gene (reference sequence). This CDR3 is CSASRDRENTEAFF. The CDR3 bases are TGCAGTGCTAGTAGGGACAGAGAAAACACTGAAGCTTTCTTT.

The V and J genes are TRBV6-5 and TRBJ1-6; D gene ambiguous. This CDR3 has 14 amino acids. CDR1 and CDR2 from the germline V gene are MNHEY and SVGAGI. V was pared by 8 bases and J by 5 bases, with 13 bases between. The CDR3 reads CASAPAFDNSPLHF. In DNA, the CDR3 is TGTGCCAGCGCGCCGGCCTTCGATAATTCACCCCTCCACTTT.

The J gene is TRBJ1-2, the V gene TRBV18; D is undetermined. The CDR3 consists of 15 residues. V lost 6 bases to trimming and J lost 6 bases, with 20 bases between them. The germline CDR1 and CDR2 sequences are KGHSH and LQKENI. The CDR3 DNA is TGTGCCAGCTCGGGATCCGGGGTATTGGGGAATGGCTACACCTTC. Amino acid sequence: CASSGSGVLGNGYTF.

V and J are TRBV7-2 and TRBJ2-6; 7 bases line up with TRBD1. Germline values: CDR1 SGHTA, CDR2 FQGNSA. V gave up 3 bases and J gave up 2 bases; unmatched junction bases: 1. The length of the CDR3 is 15 residues. The chain's CDR3 is CASSFQGAGANVLTF. Here the CDR3 DNA reads TGTGCCAGCAGCTTCCAGGGGGCTGGGGCCAACGTCCTGACTTTC.

J is TRBJ2-7 and V is TRBV6-5; weak D call: TRBD1 (6 bases). The CDR3 contains 14 residues. CDR1 and CDR2 (germline): MNHEY, SVGAGI. Trimming shortened V by 7 bases and J by 1 base, and 14 bases separated the two germline ends. CDR3 loop: CASTRTAGSYEQYF. DNA of the CDR3: TGTGCCAGCACCAGGACAGCCGGGTCCTACGAGCAGTACTTC.

A few counts support this clone. This chain links TRBV5-1 with TRBJ2-1; D might be TRBD1 or TRBD2, each matching 5 bases. The CDR3 has 16 residues. Trimming took off 1 base at V and 1 base at J, with 12 bases between the two ends. From germline, CDR1 is SGHRS and CDR2 YFSETQ. The CDR3 nucleotides read TGCGCCAGCAGCTTGATGGGGGTTGGATCCTACAATGAGCAGTTCTTC. Protein: CASSLMGVGSYNEQFF.

This chain uses TRBV18 with TRBJ2-3, with 12 bases lining up with TRBD2. The CDR3 spans 16 residues. Trimming took 3 bases from V and 0 from J; bases not matched to a gene: 1. Germline V gene lookup returns CDR1 KGHSH and CDR2 LQKENI. CDR3 in DNA: TGTGCCAGCTCACCGCTAGCGGGAGGGAGCACAGATACGCAGTATTTT. The encoded protein is CASSPLAGGSTDTQYF. Drawing the rest from reference TRBV18 and TRBJ2-3, the complete variable domain is NAGVMQNPRHLVRRRGQEARLRCSPMKGHSHVYWYRQLPEEGLKFMVYLQKENIIDESGMPKERFSAEFPKEGPSILRIQQVVRGDSAAYFCASSPLAGGSTDTQYFGPGTRLTVL.

The chain has TRBV7-8 and TRBJ1-2; 8 bases agree with TRBD1. This CDR3 region has 15 residues. CDR1 is SGHVS and CDR2 is FQNEAQ in the germline V gene. Trimming cost V 2 bases and J 3 bases; bases outside gene matches: 5. Here the CDR3 DNA reads TGTGCCAGCAGCTTAAGGGCGACAGGGGACTATGGCTACACCTTC. It yields the protein CASSLRATGDYGYTF. Using reference TRBV7-8 and TRBJ1-2 for the parts outside the CDR3, the full variable domain is GAGVSQSPRYKVAKRGQDVALRCDPISGHVSLFWYQQALGQGPEFLTYFQNEAQLDKSGLPSDRFFAERPEGSVSTLKIQRTQQEDSAVYLCASSLRATGDYGYTFGSGTRLTVV.

The CDR3 loop reads CASSLGAGGNQPQHF. In DNA, the CDR3 is TGTGCCAGCAGCCTAGGGGCCGGCGGCAATCAGCCCCAGCATTTT. The chain has TRBV7-9 and TRBJ1-5; perhaps TRBD1 as D (5 bases). V was clipped by 5 bases and J by 2 bases, with 13 bases between them. The CDR3 runs 15 residues. Germline assignment: CDR1 SEHNR and CDR2 FQNEAQ (reference sequence).

V usage is TRBV28 and J usage is TRBJ1-5, with 7 bases matching TRBD1. With V trimmed by 7 bases and J by 5 bases, 14 bases remained unmatched. The CDR3 has 16 residues. Germline CDR1 and CDR2: MDHEN and SYDVKM. The CDR3 sequence is CASIIVGGDHHQPQHF. DNA for the CDR3: TGTGCCAGCATCATAGTAGGGGGCGACCACCATCAGCCCCAGCATTTT.

This chain links TRBV19 with TRBJ1-5, with D tentatively TRBD1 (5 bases). Trimming took off 3 bases at V and 2 bases at J, with 14 bases between the two ends. The CDR3 length is 16 residues. Germline CDR1 reads LNHDA; CDR2 reads SQIVND (reference sequence). CDR3 DNA sequence: TGTGCCAGTAGTATTGGGCAGGGTGGAGGCAATCAGCCCCAGCATTTT. Protein product: CASSIGQGGGNQPQHF. Variable domain in full (rest from reference TRBV19 and TRBJ1-5): DGGITQSPKYLFRKEGQNVTLSCEQNLNHDAMYWYRQDPGQGLRLIYYSQIVNDFQKGDIAEGYSVSREKKESFPLTVTSAQKNPTAFYLCASSIGQGGGNQPQHFGDGTRLSIL.

This chain links TRBV27 with TRBJ1-1; the D is unclear. The length of the CDR3 is 14 residues. The germline V gene has CDR1 MNHEY and CDR2 SMNVEV (reference sequence). V lost 5 bases, J lost 12 bases, and 22 bases lay in between. The CDR3 coding sequence is TGTGCCAGCAGTCCGTCAACCCGTTTTGAGAGAACTTTCTTT. Amino acid sequence: CASSPSTRFERTFF.

The J gene is TRBJ2-3, the V gene TRBV18; maybe TRBD1 (8 bases). There are 16 residues in the CDR3. Germline V gene lookup returns CDR1 KGHSH and CDR2 LQKENI. Trimming cost V 3 bases and J 3 bases, with 16 bases left between them. The CDR3 nucleotides read TGTGCCAGCTCACCTGTTACAGGGGGGGAAACAGATACGCAGTATTTT. It specifies CASSPVTGGETDTQYF.

The gene calls are TRBV5-4 and TRBJ2-7; 7 positions agree with TRBD2. J was trimmed by 7 bases and V by 0 bases; bases with no gene match: 16. Germline V CDR1 and CDR2: SGHNT, YYREEE (reference sequence). The CDR3 has 17 amino acids. Here the CDR3 reads CASSLGPRDAGEGEQYF. DNA for the CDR3: TGTGCCAGCAGCTTGGGGCCCAGGGACGCGGGGGAGGGTGAGCAGTACTTC.

The chain uses TRBV28 and TRBJ1-5; a weak D match, TRBD1 (6 bases). The length of the CDR3 is 16 residues. Germline V gene lookup returns CDR1 MDHEN and CDR2 SYDVKM. The V end was cut by 7 bases, the J end by 11 bases, with 27 bases between. CDR3: CASNSRFVRGPLAQHF. The DNA for the CDR3 is TGTGCCAGCAACTCCCGGTTTGTCAGGGGCCCCTTGGCCCAGCATTTT.

V usage is TRBV3-1 (or the pseudogene TRBV3-2) and J usage is TRBJ1-5; tentative D call: TRBD1 (5 bases). Germline V gives CDR1 LGHDT, CDR2 YNNKEL (reference sequence). Trimming removed 1 base at V and 2 bases at J, with 9 bases between. The CDR3 is made up of 15 amino acids. The CDR3 bases are TGTGCCAGCAGCCAAGTTAGAGGGGGCAATCAGCCCCAGCATTTT. Its translation: CASSQVRGGNQPQHF.

The chain combines TRBV19 with TRBJ1-5, with TRBD1 as a possible D gene (6 bases). The germline CDR1 and CDR2 sequences are LNHDA and SQIVND (reference sequence). V lost 2 bases, J lost 6 bases, and 14 bases lay in between. The CDR3 has 15 residues. The CDR3 coding sequence is TGTGCCAGTAGTATACAGGACAGCTTCACTCAGCCCCAGCATTTT. As protein: CASSIQDSFTQPQHF.

Note on this clone: One end of the junction fails to match germline, which may point to a read error. The V call is TRBV3-1 (or the pseudogene TRBV3-2), the J call TRBJ2-3; maybe TRBD2 (5 bases). Germline loops: CDR1 LGHDT, CDR2 YNNKEL (reference sequence). There are 13 residues in the CDR3. CDR3 nucleotides: TGTGCCAGCAGCGAAGACTACACAGATACGCAGTATTTT. Residues: CASSEDYTDTQYF.

The chain employs TRBV10-1 and TRBJ2-7; TRBD2 might be the D (5 bases). The CDR3 is 14 residues long. V lost 4 bases to trimming and J lost 2 bases, with 12 bases between them. From germline, CDR1 is WNHNN and CDR2 SYGVQD (reference sequence). The chain's CDR3 is CASSGGLRTYEQYF. For the CDR3, the DNA is TGCGCCAGCAGTGGAGGGCTTAGGACCTACGAGCAGTACTTC.

The chain links TRBV5-8 to TRBJ2-1, with D possibly TRBD1 on 5 matching bases. The V gene's germline CDR1 is SGHTS and CDR2 YDEGEE. This CDR3 region has 16 residues. Trimming stripped 0 bases from V and 8 bases from J, with 18 bases between. CDR3 nucleotides: TGTGCCAGCAGCTTGGAGGGGAATGCCGAAGGCGATGAGCAGTTCTTC. As protein: CASSLEGNAEGDEQFF. Combining the CDR3 with reference TRBV5-8 and TRBJ2-1 gives the whole variable domain EAGVTQSPTHLIKTRGQQATLRCSPISGHTSVYWYQQALGLGLQFLLWYDEGEERNRGNFPPRFSGRQFPNYSSELNVNALELEDSALYLCASSLEGNAEGDEQFFGPGTRLTVL.

The rearrangement joins TRBV4-1 to TRBJ1-2; TRBD1 agrees at 8 bases. CDR1 is MGHRA and CDR2 is YSYEKL in the germline V gene. This CDR3 is built from 15 residues. Germline trimming cut 0 bases from V and 5 bases from J; bases unmatched to any gene: 5. The CDR3 coding sequence is TGCGCCAGCAGCCAAGATAACAGGGGGGGATATGGCTACACCTTC. This gives the protein CASSQDNRGGYGYTF.

The J gene is TRBJ2-1, the V gene TRBV27; D tentatively reads TRBD1 or TRBD2 (6 bases each). The CDR3 sequence is 16 residues long. Trimming stripped 5 bases from V and 0 bases from J, with 14 bases between. Germline-derived CDR1 and CDR2 are MNHEY and SMNVEV (reference sequence). The CDR3 loop is CASSPRGGSSYNEQFF. The CDR3 DNA sequence: TGTGCCAGCAGTCCCCGAGGGGGGAGCTCCTACAATGAGCAGTTCTTC.

This chain joins TRBV27 and TRBJ2-3; D is uncertain. CDR1 is MNHEY, CDR2 SMNVEV, per germline (reference sequence). This CDR3 has 11 amino acids. Trimming cost V 8 bases and J 4 bases, with 7 bases left between them. The CDR3 coding sequence is TGTGCCAGCGAAGTGGCAGATACGCAGTATTTT. This sequence encodes CASEVADTQYF.

The V and J genes are TRBV27 and TRBJ1-4, with TRBD1 matching over 10 bases. Trimming cost V 7 bases and J 7 bases; bases outside gene matches: 6. The CDR3 covers 14 residues. Germline V lookup: CDR1 MNHEY, CDR2 SMNVEV (reference sequence). CDR3 coding DNA: TGTGCCAGCACGACAGGGGGCGGTAGTGAAAAACTGTTTTTT. This gives the protein CASTTGGGSEKLFF.

This chain joins TRBV7-9 and TRBJ2-1, with 8 bases fitting TRBD2. CDR1 SEHNR and CDR2 FQNEAQ come from the germline V gene (reference sequence). The ends lost 5 bases at V and 2 bases at J; junction bases unmatched: 8. There are 16 residues in the CDR3. The chain's CDR3 is CASSPPGGLPYNEQFF. The CDR3 DNA is TGTGCCAGCAGCCCTCCGGGGGGGCTTCCCTACAATGAGCAGTTCTTC.

V and J are TRBV3-1 (or the pseudogene TRBV3-2) and TRBJ2-7, with unresolved D. V dropped 1 base and J dropped 6 bases, with 10 bases sitting between them. The CDR3 covers 13 residues. Germline V gives CDR1 LGHDT, CDR2 YNNKEL (reference sequence). CDR3 DNA sequence: TGTGCCAGCAGCCAAGGGCCTGCACGCGAGCAGTACTTC. It specifies CASSQGPAREQYF.